This passage covers 23 T cell receptor beta chains from one sample sequenced in a study of liver allograft versus peripheral blood T cells. For the study at large: Transplanted livers held T cell receptor repertoires, and these were compared with repertoires in recipients' peripheral blood.

TCRdb used MiXCR to reprocess the reads, holding one entry per CDR3 protein. The sample lists roughly 15,000 distinct CDR3 sequences; 20% to 25% were seen once. Receptor source: a human patient who had a liver transplant. Some T cells may be supplied by the graft donor.

As for this clonotype: A read error may explain this, as a much larger clone is one base away. The chain joins TRBV27 to TRBJ1-6; D is uncertain. CDR3 length: 17 amino acids. V lost 5 bases, J lost 0 bases, and 14 bases lay in between. Germline CDR1 is MNHEY and CDR2 is SMNVEV (reference sequence). The CDR3 spells CASSTSERSSYNSPLHF. CDR3 in DNA: TGTGCCAGCAGTACGTCAGAGAGGAGCTCCTATAATTCACCCCTCCACTTT.

V usage is TRBV20-1 and J usage is TRBJ1-2; no clear D. Germline V gene lookup returns CDR1 DFQATT and CDR2 SNEGSKA (reference sequence). Trimming removed 5 bases from V and 7 bases from J, with 5 bases in between. This CDR3 has 9 residues. The CDR3 DNA reads as TGCAGTGCTGGGGTTGGCTACACCTTC. Amino acids: CSAGVGYTF.

The sample holds a few counts of this clonotype. The CDR3: CASSYGRGREQETQYF. CDR3 sequence (DNA): TGTGCCAGCAGTTACGGGCGGGGGCGTGAACAAGAGACCCAGTACTTC. The V gene is TRBV6-2 or TRBV6-3, the J gene TRBJ2-5; D may be TRBD2 (7 bases). The CDR3 is made up of 16 amino acids. The V gene's germline CDR1 is MNHEY and CDR2 SVGEGT. The V and J ends lost 2 bases and 2 bases respectively, with 15 bases between them.

For this clonotype: A junction end diverges from the germline sequence, so it may reflect a read error. The chain employs TRBV20-1 and TRBJ1-2, with TRBD1 matching 8 bases. This CDR3 is built from 14 residues. Germline V CDR1 and CDR2: DFQATT, SNEGSKA (reference sequence). CDR3 sequence: CSARDNQGAQGYTF. In DNA, the CDR3 is TGCAGTGCCAGAGATAATCAGGGGGCGCAAGGCTACACCTTC.

The sample holds many counts of this clonotype. The rearrangement uses TRBV6-6 and TRBJ2-7, with D perhaps being TRBD1 or TRBD2 (6 bases each). The CDR3 spans 14 residues. V lost 4 bases to trimming and J lost 1 base, with 11 bases between them. Germline assignment: CDR1 MNHNY and CDR2 SVGAGI (reference sequence). The CDR3 nucleotides read TGTGCCAGCAGTTGGGGGGCCGGGTCCTACGAGCAGTACTTC. This translates into CASSWGAGSYEQYF.

Only a few counts were recorded for this clonotype. The V and J genes are TRBV5-4 and TRBJ1-6; no clear D. The V gene lost 2 bases and the J gene lost 6 bases, with 12 bases spanning the gap. Germline V gene data show CDR1 as SGHNT and CDR2 as YYREEE (reference sequence). The CDR3 totals 15 residues. In DNA form, the CDR3 reads TGTGCCAGCAGCTTTATCCGGACGGCTAATTCACCCCTCCACTTT. Its protein product is CASSFIRTANSPLHF.

By its share, this clonotype is medium-sized (0.01 to 0.1%). The chain uses TRBV7-9 and TRBJ1-5, with TRBD1 matching 8 bases. The CDR3 consists of 13 residues. Germline CDR1 and CDR2: SEHNR and FQNEAQ (reference sequence). V lost 5 bases to trimming and J lost 6 bases; unmatched junction nucleotides: 3. CDR3 DNA: TGTGCCAGCAGCACTACAGGGGGTCAGCCCCAGCATTTT. It specifies CASSTTGGQPQHF.

V is TRBV7-2 and J is TRBJ1-1; D is unclear. The CDR3 covers 13 residues. The ends were cut back, 5 bases at V and 1 base at J, with 8 bases in the middle. Germline V lookup: CDR1 SGHTA, CDR2 FQGNSA. This chain's CDR3 is CASSTEGNTEAFF. CDR3 in DNA: TGTGCCAGCAGCACCGAGGGGAACACTGAAGCTTTCTTT. Supplemented by reference TRBV7-2 and TRBJ1-1, the full variable domain reads GAGVSQSPSNKVTEKGKDVELRCDPISGHTALYWYRQSLGQGLEFLIYFQGNSAPDKSGLPSDRFSAERTGGSVSTLTIQRTQQEDSAVYLCASSTEGNTEAFFGQGTRLTVV.

This clonotype was detected ten times or more. V gene TRBV27 combines with J gene TRBJ1-1, with D unresolved. Trimming shortened V by 8 bases and J by 0 bases, and 10 bases separated the two germline ends. There are 13 residues in the CDR3. Germline loops: CDR1 MNHEY, CDR2 SMNVEV (reference sequence). Here the CDR3 reads CASGGRLNTEAFF. Written as DNA, the CDR3 is TGTGCCAGCGGCGGCAGGCTGAACACTGAAGCTTTCTTT.

In this sample, this clonotype is medium-sized. The CDR3 loop is CASSPPRALTYEQYF. The CDR3 nucleotides read TGTGCCAGCTCACCACCTCGGGCTCTTACCTACGAGCAGTACTTC. The chain couples TRBV18 to TRBJ2-7; D gene uncertain. This CDR3 region has 15 residues. Per the germline V gene, CDR1 is KGHSH and CDR2 is LQKENI. The germline V and J ends were trimmed by 0 bases and 2 bases, with 11 bases remaining between them. Variable domain in full (rest from reference TRBV18 and TRBJ2-7): NAGVMQNPRHLVRRRGQEARLRCSPMKGHSHVYWYRQLPEEGLKFMVYLQKENIIDESGMPKERFSAEFPKEGPSILRIQQVVRGDSAAYFCASSPPRALTYEQYFGPGTRLTVT.

This clonotype is medium-sized by share. V is TRBV29-1 and J is TRBJ1-3, with D maybe TRBD1 (6 bases). The germline V and J ends were trimmed by 4 bases and 0 bases, with 7 bases remaining between them. CDR3 length: 13 amino acids. Germline V CDR1 and CDR2: SQVTM, ANQGSEA. CDR3 bases: TGCAGCGTTGTCAGGGGCTCTGGAAACACCATATATTTT. Encoded protein: CSVVRGSGNTIYF.

This clonotype is categorized as medium-sized. The chain carries TRBV6-5 and TRBJ2-2; D is perhaps TRBD2 (6 bases). Germline V gene sequence: CDR1 MNHEY, CDR2 SVGAGI. CDR3 length: 15 amino acids. Trimming stripped 6 bases from V and 1 base from J, with 12 bases between. The CDR3 protein is CASREGTLNTGELFF. Here the CDR3 DNA reads TGTGCCAGCAGGGAGGGGACCCTGAACACCGGGGAGCTGTTTTTT.

By proportion, this clonotype is medium-sized. The V call is TRBV6-1, the J call TRBJ2-2; D may be TRBD1 (7 bases). V was cut by 3 bases and J by 4 bases, with 15 bases left in between. The CDR3 is made up of 16 amino acids. Germline V gene lookup returns CDR1 MNHNS and CDR2 SASEGT. The CDR3, as DNA: TGTGCCAGCAGTGATGTTGGAGGGGGCAGCACCGGGGAGCTGTTTTTT. Protein sequence: CASSDVGGGSTGELFF.

This clonotype has more than one count but fewer than ten. The V and J genes are TRBV7-2 and TRBJ1-3, with 7 positions matching TRBD1. Germline V gene sequence: CDR1 SGHTA, CDR2 FQGNSA. This CDR3 comprises 16 residues. The ends lost 5 bases at V and 4 bases at J; junction bases unmatched: 11. The CDR3 DNA follows: TGTGCCAGCAGCCGACAGGGACAGAAGTTGGGAAACACCATATATTTT. As protein: CASSRQGQKLGNTIYF.

The rearrangement uses TRBV5-1 and TRBJ1-1; perhaps TRBD1 as D (6 bases). The CDR3 spans 16 residues. The V gene's germline CDR1 is SGHRS and CDR2 YFSETQ. V was cut by 0 bases and J by 0 bases, with 12 bases left in between. CDR3 loop: CASSLAPTGMNTEAFF. CDR3 nucleotides: TGCGCCAGCAGCTTGGCCCCTACAGGGATGAACACTGAAGCTTTCTTT.

The chain has TRBV12-3 or TRBV12-4 and TRBJ2-7; 7 bases align to TRBD1. This CDR3 contains 15 residues. V trimming: 1 base; J trimming: 1 base; junction bases outside the gene matches: 4. CDR3 sequence reads: CASSLERGQSYEQYF. The CDR3 bases are TGTGCCAGCAGTTTAGAACGGGGACAGTCCTACGAGCAGTACTTC.

The chain couples TRBV5-4 to TRBJ1-5; D gene uncertain. Per the germline V gene, CDR1 is SGHNT and CDR2 is YYREEE (reference sequence). There are 16 residues in the CDR3. V gave up 0 bases and J gave up 0 bases, with 10 bases separating them. CDR3 sequence reads: CASSLGAPDSNQPQHF. The CDR3, as DNA: TGTGCCAGCAGCTTGGGAGCTCCGGATAGCAATCAGCCCCAGCATTTT.

By sample share, this clonotype is medium-sized. The rearrangement joins TRBV18 to TRBJ1-1; tentatively, D is TRBD1 (5 bases). Trimming removed 0 bases from V and 4 bases from J, with 9 bases in between. Germline-derived CDR1 and CDR2 are KGHSH and LQKENI. This CDR3 is 14 amino acids long. In nucleotides, the CDR3 is TGTGCCAGCTCACCACCGGCAGGGAGCACTGAAGCTTTCTTT. It is translated as CASSPPAGSTEAFF.

This clonotype counts as medium-sized. The chain carries TRBV20-1 and TRBJ1-2; D possibly corresponds to TRBD1 (5 bases). The CDR3 totals 13 residues. Germline values: CDR1 DFQATT, CDR2 SNEGSKA (reference sequence). V lost 3 bases to trimming and J lost 4 bases, with 12 bases between them. The CDR3 is CSARDAGGYGYTF. DNA of the CDR3: TGCAGTGCTAGGGACGCGGGGGGCTATGGCTACACCTTC.

This chain connects TRBV15 to TRBJ1-2; D is unclear. Germline V gene data show CDR1 as LNHNV and CDR2 as YYDKDF (reference sequence). Trimming took off 0 bases at V and 5 bases at J, with 13 bases between the two ends. The CDR3 length is 15 residues. Written as DNA, the CDR3 is TGTGCCACCAGCAGAGATTGGGAAGTTCGATATGGCTACACCTTC. Translated: CATSRDWEVRYGYTF.

CDR3 in DNA: TGTGCCAGCAGCTTAAGTGGCTCAGATACGCAGTATTTT. Translated, it gives CASSLSGSDTQYF. J is TRBJ2-3 and V is TRBV7-9; D ambiguous. The CDR3 spans 13 residues. The germline V gene encodes CDR1 SEHNR and CDR2 FQNEAQ (reference sequence). Trimming stripped 2 bases from V and 4 bases from J, with 7 bases between.

The table lists this clonotype with a few counts. The CDR3 protein is CASSESGQGAKKSPLHF. The CDR3 coding sequence is TGTGCCAGCAGTGAATCGGGACAGGGGGCGAAAAAATCACCCCTCCACTTT. The rearrangement uses TRBV12-3 or TRBV12-4 and TRBJ1-6, with 12 bases lining up with TRBD1. Losses at the gene ends were 5 bases for V and 10 bases for J; bases not matched to a gene: 12. The CDR3 has 17 residues.

This clonotype was seen many times. The chain carries TRBV6-1 and TRBJ1-5, with D uncertain. V was pared by 0 bases and J by 0 bases, with 0 bases between. The CDR3 is 13 residues long. Germline CDR1 MNHNS, CDR2 SASEGT. The CDR3 sequence is CASSEASNQPQHF. CDR3 sequence (DNA): TGTGCCAGCAGTGAAGCTAGCAATCAGCCCCAGCATTTT.